One and the same sample provided the 26 T cell receptor beta chains below, sequenced in a study of T-cell memory formation after mild COVID-19 (dated by TCRdb to 2020 to 2022). The library was produced with 5' RACE. Reads for this sample came from an Illumina NovaSeq 6000. TCRdb ran its own pipeline on the public reads, namely fastp trimming at Q25 and MiXCR clone calling, and kept in-frame beta chains. Rows matching on CDR3 protein sequence are summarized as one entry with the most common DNA and genes. In all, the sample holds under 250,000 distinct CDR3 sequences, and around a tenth of those were seen once. The top ten constitute 20% to 25% of the sample. The specimen sequenced was PBMCs or a T cell subset sorted from them (not recorded which). Receptors were obtained from a man aged 18 to 29 who had mild COVID-19 (a few samples of this study predate the infection). The sample titles of this study are shuffled in the database, so cell type and time point are left out; the donor was told from shared clones.

The chain couples TRBV7-9 to TRBJ1-2; the match to TRBD1 covers 10 bases. This CDR3 region has 15 residues. CDR1 SEHNR and CDR2 FQNEAQ come from the germline V gene (reference sequence). Trimming at V came to 2 bases and at J to 8 bases, leaving 8 bases not matched to a gene. The CDR3 loop is CASSLTSGQGLGYTF. CDR3 in DNA: TGTGCCAGCAGCTTAACTTCGGGACAGGGGTTAGGCTACACCTTC.

In this sample, this clonotype turned up a few times. The V call is TRBV12-3 or TRBV12-4, the J call TRBJ2-1, with TRBD2 matching over 13 bases. The CDR3 length is 16 residues. V shed 5 bases and J 9 bases; nucleotides not matched to a gene: 10. CDR3 coding DNA: TGTGCCAGCAGTCCAGGACTAGCGGGGGCCCAGGGTGAGCAGTTCTTC. This encodes CASSPGLAGAQGEQFF.

This chain links TRBV20-1 with TRBJ2-7, with 11 bases lining up with TRBD1. The CDR3 is 16 amino acids. With 4 bases clipped from V and 0 bases from J, the junction kept 8 bases outside the gene matches. In germline, CDR1 is DFQATT, CDR2 SNEGSKA (reference sequence). The CDR3 protein is CSAISPGQGASYEQYV. The CDR3, as DNA: TGCAGTGCTATTTCACCCGGACAGGGGGCCTCCTACGAGCAGTACGTC.

This chain connects TRBV19 to TRBJ2-5; no firm D call. Germline CDR1 is LNHDA and CDR2 is SQIVND (reference sequence). V gave up 5 bases and J gave up 2 bases, with 15 bases separating them. The CDR3 contains 15 residues. The CDR3 region is CASSLSLGRQETQYF. DNA of the CDR3: TGTGCCAGTAGTCTAAGCCTAGGACGGCAAGAGACCCAGTACTTC. The full variable domain, in which reference TRBV19 and TRBJ2-5 provide the parts outside the CDR3, is DGGITQSPKYLFRKEGQNVTLSCEQNLNHDAMYWYRQDPGQGLRLIYYSQIVNDFQKGDIAEGYSVSREKKESFPLTVTSAQKNPTAFYLCASSLSLGRQETQYFGPGTRLLVL.

In this sample, this clonotype turned up a few times. The CDR3 DNA reads as TGTGCCAGCAGTCCCCCCGGTTACAGCTCCTACGAGCAGTACGTC. It specifies CASSPPGYSSYEQYV. The rearrangement joins TRBV6-2 or TRBV6-3 to TRBJ2-7; no clear D gene. CDR1 is MNHEY, CDR2 SVGEGT, per germline. This CDR3 has 15 residues. The V and J ends lost 5 bases and 0 bases respectively, with 14 bases between them.

A few counts support this clonotype. V gene TRBV6-5 combines with J gene TRBJ1-1; D is uncertain. The CDR3 runs 16 residues. CDR1 and CDR2 from the germline V gene are MNHEY and SVGAGI. The V end was cut by 0 bases, the J end by 6 bases, with 17 bases between. The CDR3 loop reads CASSYSRFPAASEAFF. CDR3 bases: TGTGCCAGCAGTTACTCGCGATTCCCCGCGGCTTCTGAAGCTTTCTTT.

The chain combines TRBV7-2 with TRBJ1-1; D unclear. Germline CDR1 is SGHTA and CDR2 is FQGNSA. There are 12 residues in the CDR3. The V and J ends lost 4 bases and 11 bases respectively, with 14 bases between them. This CDR3 is CASSYPPSEAFF. CDR3 nucleotide sequence: TGTGCCAGCAGCTACCCCCCCTCAGAGGCTTTCTTT. Variable domain in full (rest from reference TRBV7-2 and TRBJ1-1): GAGVSQSPSNKVTEKGKDVELRCDPISGHTALYWYRQSLGQGLEFLIYFQGNSAPDKSGLPSDRFSAERTGGSVSTLTIQRTQQEDSAVYLCASSYPPSEAFFGQGTRLTVV.

This clonotype was found many times. The rearrangement joins TRBV7-9 to TRBJ2-7; TRBD1 might be the D (6 bases). Germline CDR1 reads SEHNR; CDR2 reads FQNEAQ (reference sequence). V shed 7 bases and J shed 5 bases, with 15 bases lying between them. CDR3 length: 13 amino acids. CDR3 nucleotides: TGTGCCAGCACCTACAGGGTGGAACACGAGCAGTACTTC. Encoded protein: CASTYRVEHEQYF.

This clonotype was seen a few times. The chain is built from TRBV15 and TRBJ2-7; tentatively, D is TRBD2 (6 bases). The CDR3 consists of 15 residues. In germline, CDR1 is LNHNV, CDR2 YYDKDF (reference sequence). The V and J ends lost 3 bases and 3 bases respectively, with 15 bases between them. The DNA of the CDR3 is TGTGCCACCAGCAGGAGGGGAGGCCCGGGCTACGAGCAGTACTTC. It codes for CATSRRGGPGYEQYF.

This clonotype showed up many times. The chain has TRBV9 and TRBJ2-2; tentatively, D is TRBD2 (5 bases). The CDR3 has 15 amino acids. Trimming took 0 bases from V and 0 from J, leaving 6 bases between them. Germline CDR1 reads SGDLS; CDR2 reads YYNGEE. The CDR3 sequence: CASSVAGTNTGELFF. CDR3 nucleotide sequence: TGTGCCAGCAGCGTAGCGGGGACGAACACCGGGGAGCTGTTTTTT.

V usage is TRBV4-2 and J usage is TRBJ2-1; TRBD2 matches at 11 bases. The V segment lost 1 base and the J segment 9 bases; nucleotides outside the gene matches: 8. The CDR3 extends over 16 amino acids. CDR1 is LGHNA and CDR2 is YNFKEQ in the germline V gene. The CDR3: CASSQVVAGGRSEQFF. CDR3 DNA sequence: TGTGCCAGCAGCCAAGTCGTAGCGGGGGGGCGTAGTGAGCAGTTCTTC.

This clonotype was counted only a few times. V gene TRBV4-3 combines with J gene TRBJ2-1, with 11 bases aligning to TRBD2. Germline V gene sequence: CDR1 LGHNA, CDR2 YSLEER. The V and J ends lost 6 bases and 4 bases, in that order; junction bases with no gene match: 8. This CDR3 spans 16 amino acids. CDR3 nucleotide sequence: TGCGCCAGCAGTCCCCTAGCGGGGGGAATATACAATGAGCAGTTCTTC. Protein sequence: CASSPLAGGIYNEQFF.

The chain couples TRBV12-3 or TRBV12-4 to TRBJ2-3, with D perhaps matching TRBD2 (7 bases). Trimming stripped 4 bases from V and 4 bases from J, with 12 bases between. The CDR3 runs 14 residues. Here the CDR3 DNA reads TGTGCCAGCAGTTGGGGGGGCCGGGCAGATACGCAGTATTTT. Protein: CASSWGGRADTQYF.

In DNA, the CDR3 is TGTGCCAGCAGTTACAAGACCACGGGGACTGAAGCTTTCTTT. As protein: CASSYKTTGTEAFF. The chain employs TRBV6-2 or TRBV6-3 and TRBJ1-1; the D is unclear. CDR1 MNHEY and CDR2 SVGEGT come from the germline V gene. The CDR3 consists of 14 residues. V was clipped by 2 bases and J by 5 bases, with 12 bases between them.

This chain joins TRBV27 and TRBJ2-7; 7 bases agree with TRBD1. The ends lost 5 bases at V and 7 bases at J; junction bases unmatched: 8. Germline V lookup: CDR1 MNHEY, CDR2 SMNVEV (reference sequence). The CDR3 length is 13 residues. The CDR3 DNA reads as TGTGCCAGCAGTGAGACAGGGTCGGGGGAGCAGTACTTC. Its translation is CASSETGSGEQYF.

In this sample, this clonotype turned up a few times. This sequence joins TRBV7-2 and TRBJ2-3; the match to TRBD2 covers 14 bases. The V and J ends lost 1 base and 0 bases, in that order; junction bases with no gene match: 6. Germline-derived CDR1 and CDR2 are SGHTA and FQGNSA. The CDR3 covers 19 residues. Here the CDR3 DNA reads TGTGCCAGCAGCTTAGTAAGGACTAGCGGGGGGCTTAGCACAGATACGCAGTATTTT. It specifies CASSLVRTSGGLSTDTQYF.

CDR3 amino acids: CASSSGLVGGGETQYF. Here the CDR3 DNA reads TGTGCCAGCAGCTCAGGACTAGTGGGAGGCGGAGAGACCCAGTACTTC. The chain employs TRBV7-2 and TRBJ2-5; 7 bases map to TRBD2. The V segment lost 4 bases and the J segment 4 bases; nucleotides outside the gene matches: 12. The CDR3 is made up of 16 amino acids. Germline values: CDR1 SGHTA, CDR2 FQGNSA.

This clonotype has a handful of counts. This sequence joins TRBV5-4 and TRBJ1-2, with no clear D. CDR3 length: 13 amino acids. The ends were cut back, 1 base at V and 8 bases at J, with 12 bases in the middle. Germline loops: CDR1 SGHNT, CDR2 YYREEE (reference sequence). The CDR3 is CASSLRALGGYTF. In DNA, the CDR3 is TGTGCCAGCAGCTTGCGGGCCCTGGGGGGCTACACCTTC.

The sample holds a few counts of this clonotype. The rearrangement joins TRBV11-1 to TRBJ2-1; D is undetermined. This CDR3 has 11 residues. V gave up 0 bases and J gave up 13 bases, with 7 bases separating them. Germline V gives CDR1 SGHAT, CDR2 FQDESV (reference sequence). In nucleotides, the CDR3 is TGTGCCAGCAGCTTAGCGGGAATTCAGTTCTTC. Protein: CASSLAGIQFF.

This clonotype was recorded many times. The chain has TRBV4-3 and TRBJ2-1, with D possibly matching TRBD1 (7 bases). The CDR3 has 15 residues. V lost 2 bases to trimming and J lost 4 bases, with 12 bases between them. The germline CDR1 and CDR2 sequences are LGHNA and YSLEER. The CDR3: CASSQHQGGYNEQFF. CDR3 nucleotide sequence: TGCGCCAGCAGCCAACACCAGGGGGGATACAATGAGCAGTTCTTC.

Ten or more counts support this clonotype. The chain recombines TRBV7-8 with TRBJ2-3; D is ambiguous. Per germline, CDR1 SGHVS and CDR2 FQNEAQ. This CDR3 has 12 residues. Trimming removed 3 bases at V and 6 bases at J, with 7 bases between. CDR3 in DNA: TGTGCCAGCAGCTTCACTGGGGATACGCAGTATTTT. The encoded protein is CASSFTGDTQYF.

This clonotype was seen a few times. This chain's CDR3 is CASSQGQGNIQYF. The CDR3 DNA follows: TGTGCCAGCAGCCAGGGACAGGGGAACATTCAGTACTTC. The chain carries TRBV12-3 or TRBV12-4 and TRBJ2-4, with 10 bases aligning to TRBD1. V lost 6 bases, J lost 7 bases, and 3 bases stayed unmatched. This CDR3 has 13 residues.

This chain uses TRBV5-1 with TRBJ2-3, with 14 bases fitting TRBD2. With 4 bases clipped from V and 7 bases from J, the junction kept 8 bases outside the gene matches. In germline, CDR1 is SGHRS, CDR2 YFSETQ. The CDR3 extends over 16 amino acids. CDR3 protein: CASSETSGGAGNTQYF. The CDR3 DNA is TGCGCCAGCAGCGAGACTAGCGGGGGGGCCGGGAATACGCAGTATTTT. Variable domain in full (rest from reference TRBV5-1 and TRBJ2-3): KAGVTQTPRYLIKTRGQQVTLSCSPISGHRSVSWYQQTPGQGLQFLFEYFSETQRNKGNFPGRFSGRQFSNSRSEMNVSTLELGDSALYLCASSETSGGAGNTQYFGPGTRLTVL.

This chain links TRBV7-9 with TRBJ1-2, with no clear D. The CDR3 has 13 amino acids. From germline, CDR1 is SEHNR and CDR2 FQNEAQ (reference sequence). Trimming pared 1 base from V and 8 bases from J, leaving 11 bases between. This CDR3 is CASSLVTGYGYTF. The CDR3 DNA follows: TGTGCCAGCAGCTTAGTCACTGGGTACGGCTACACCTTC.

This clonotype has a handful of counts. The chain has TRBV7-2 and TRBJ2-7; D may be TRBD2 (6 bases). The CDR3 length is 13 residues. V shed 5 bases and J shed 4 bases, with 12 bases lying between them. The germline CDR1 and CDR2 sequences are SGHTA and FQGNSA. The CDR3 DNA follows: TGTGCCAGCAGCCCTAATAGCGGTTACGAGCAGTACTTC. It codes for CASSPNSGYEQYF.

This clonotype was observed a few times. The rearrangement joins TRBV20-1 to TRBJ2-3; tentatively, D is TRBD1 or TRBD2 (5 bases each). CDR3 size: 14 residues. Trimming pared 8 bases from V and 6 bases from J, leaving 21 bases between. Germline-derived CDR1 and CDR2 are DFQATT and SNEGSKA (reference sequence). The CDR3 loop reads CSTEGPYSVDTQYF. Written as DNA, the CDR3 is TGCAGTACCGAGGGACCATATAGCGTTGATACGCAGTATTTT.